The sequence of this T cell receptor (beta chain) was determined in a study of regulatory T cells in long-lasting Graves disease. Findings and caveats of the study: With persistent disease, TRBV28, TRBJ1-2 and TRBJ2-5 were the favored segments. Persistent Graves' patients showed less TCR diversity than newly diagnosed ones.

This clonotype was detected many times. The antigen remains unidentified. Time point noted: newly diagnosed GD, antithyroid drugs for less than 3 months. There was RNA extracted from PBMCs, and the TCR library was made from it. Relying on iRepertoire HTBI primers and Arm-PCR of CDR3 regions, the team built TCR beta libraries. One entry per CDR3 protein results from TCRdb running MiXCR on the multiplex PCR reads. Of 450,000 to 700,000 distinct CDR3 sequences listed, approximately 15% were seen once; the top ten hold 8.5% to 10%. The ends were cut back, 3 bases at V and 8 bases at J, with 23 bases in the middle. This CDR3 contains 17 residues. The germline V gene has CDR1 MNHEY and CDR2 SMNVEV (reference sequence). In addition, the sample was reused for a study of T cells in Graves' hyperthyroidism and ophthalmopathy. That study reports: Hyperthyroidism was newly diagnosed in patients aged 18 to 65 (duration under 2 months). Thyroid ultrasound and orbital computed tomography, with clinical symptoms and serum thyroxine and TRAb, informed diagnoses.

The sample was peripheral blood mononuclear cells (PBMCs), taken at new diagnosis, from a patient treated with antithyroid drugs. The sequence was collected from a man aged 30-40 years with Graves disease. This rearrangement joins TRBV27 to TRBJ2-1, with a possible D match to TRBD2 (6 bases). The CDR3 coding sequence is TGTGCCAGCAGTTTCGCCGCTACTAGCATACTCGTAGATGAGCAGTTCTTC. Its translation is CASSFAATSILVDEQFF.